This T cell receptor (beta chain) is from a study of blood T cell repertoires in COVID-19. The protocol was immunoSEQ multiplex PCR, while the TCRdb copy is restricted to in-frame clones and leaves out a portion. The sample carries around 29,000 clones, approximately 71% recorded once. With 2 bases removed from V and 4 bases from J, the gap between germline ends came to 23 bases. The germline CDR1 and CDR2 sequences are GTSNPN and SVGIG (reference sequence). The CDR3 covers 17 residues. The receptor was isolated from a human donor in a cohort sampled during active COVID-19. The material sequenced was peripheral blood. The chain links TRBV30 to TRBJ1-2; D is perhaps TRBD1 (6 bases). The CDR3 sequence: CAWSQAGFEGQLYGYTF. The CDR3 DNA sequence: TGTGCCTGGAGTCAAGCCGGGTTCGAGGGACAACTCTATGGCTACACCTTC.